The 11 T cell receptor beta chains given below trace back to one sample, sequenced in a study of low-dose radiotherapy and immunotherapy resistance in tumors. The time point is: before trial treatment. cDNA synthesis used a TRAV/TRBV-specific primer set for both chains. Amplification of TCRs used a constant-region primer and V-primer adapter for around 19 PCR cycles. A single record per CDR3 protein comes from TCRdb applying MiXCR to the reads. This table holds about 39,000 distinct CDR3 sequences, roughly 31% found once. The sample in question was PBMCs, obtained before treatment. The source of these receptors is a male donor with gallbladder cancer.

This clonotype was counted at least ten times. The chain couples TRBV12-3 or TRBV12-4 to TRBJ2-2; 11 bases are shared with TRBD2. The CDR3 covers 15 residues. With 4 bases clipped from V and 6 bases from J, the junction kept 4 bases outside the gene matches. CDR3 DNA: TGTGCCAGCAGTTCCGGGACTAGCGGTTCCGGGGAGCTGTTTTTT. It translates to CASSSGTSGSGELFF.

This clonotype is deemed medium-sized. The gene calls are TRBV5-4 and TRBJ2-1, with a tentative D call TRBD1 (5 bases). The CDR3 runs 16 residues. V was trimmed by 5 bases and J by 2 bases, leaving 17 bases between them. In germline, CDR1 is SGHNT, CDR2 YYREEE (reference sequence). The CDR3 DNA follows: TGTGCCAGCAGACCCGGCATCGCAGGGCCCTACAATGAGCAGTTCTTC. Amino acids: CASRPGIAGPYNEQFF.

A note on this clonotype: A much larger clonotype is one base distant, so this may be a read error. This chain links TRBV19 with TRBJ1-3; D gene unclear. The CDR3 loop spans 13 amino acids. Germline CDR1 is LNHDA and CDR2 is SQIVND (reference sequence). Written as DNA, the CDR3 is TGTACCAGTAGGAGGACCTCTGGAAACACCATATATTTT. It is translated as CTSRRTSGNTIYF.

At least ten counts were recorded for this clonotype. This rearrangement joins TRBV5-1 to TRBJ2-1; 8 positions match TRBD1. V shed 2 bases and J 5 bases; nucleotides not matched to a gene: 3. This CDR3 has 14 residues. Germline V gene lookup returns CDR1 SGHRS and CDR2 YFSETQ. This chain's CDR3 is CASSFPGQDNEQFF. The CDR3 DNA sequence: TGCGCCAGCAGCTTTCCGGGACAGGACAATGAGCAGTTCTTC.

Concerning this clonotype itself: At one end, the junction sequence differs from germline, possibly due to a read error. The chain recombines TRBV5-1 with TRBJ2-7; D remains ambiguous. Looked up from germline, CDR1 is SGHRS and CDR2 is YFSETQ. The CDR3 extends over 13 amino acids. The CDR3 loop is CASSSWDSYEQYF. In nucleotides, the CDR3 is TGTGCCAGCAGCTCCTGGGACTCCTACGAGCAGTACTTC.

This clonotype was counted at least ten times. This chain joins TRBV23-1 and TRBJ2-7; D might be TRBD2 (5 bases). TRBV23-1 is annotated as an ORF whose role is uncertain. V lost 4 bases, J lost 12 bases, and 16 bases lay in between. CDR3 size: 12 residues. The CDR3 sequence: CASSPGELRSYF. CDR3 coding DNA: TGCGCCAGCAGTCCTGGGGAGTTAAGGTCGTACTTC.

A word on this clonotype: Relative to the germline gene, one junction end is altered; a read error may explain this. The rearrangement joins TRBV5-3 to TRBJ2-2, with D perhaps matching TRBD2 (5 bases). TRBV5-3 has ORF status, its function being uncertain. The CDR3 has 13 amino acids. The CDR3, as DNA: TGTGCCAGCAGCTACAGCGGTGGCGGGGAGCTGTTTTTT. Protein: CASSYSGGGELFF.

CDR3: CASSSGTGRVDTQYF. CDR3 DNA: TGTGCCAGCAGCTCGGGGACTGGGCGGGTCGATACGCAGTATTTT. The chain is built from TRBV7-7 and TRBJ2-3; TRBD2 might be the D (6 bases). The germline gives CDR1 SSHAT, CDR2 FNYEAQ (reference sequence). V was clipped by 4 bases and J by 6 bases, with 17 bases between them. The CDR3 contains 15 residues.

The V gene is TRBV11-2, the J gene TRBJ1-2; D gene uncertain. V lost 1 base and J lost 2, with 14 bases in between. Germline values: CDR1 SGHAT, CDR2 FQNNGV. This CDR3 region has 16 residues. CDR3 in DNA: TGTGCCAGCAGCTTAGTGAATGGTGGCAGGAACTATGGCTACACCTTC. Residues: CASSLVNGGRNYGYTF.

Many counts were recorded for this clonotype. The chain joins TRBV5-5 to TRBJ2-5, with 9 bases identical to TRBD1. V dropped 4 bases and J dropped 5; count of bases not matched to a gene: 12. Per germline, CDR1 SGHKS and CDR2 YYEKEE (reference sequence). The CDR3 extends over 16 amino acids. The CDR3 sequence is CASSPGQGGKRETQYF. In DNA, the CDR3 is TGTGCCAGCAGCCCGGGACAGGGAGGGAAGAGGGAGACCCAGTACTTC. Supplemented by reference TRBV5-5 and TRBJ2-5, the full variable domain reads DAGVTQSPTHLIKTRGQQVTLRCSPISGHKSVSWYQQVLGQGPQFIFQYYEKEERGRGNFPDRFSARQFPNYSSELNVNALLLGDSALYLCASSPGQGGKRETQYFGPGTRLLVL.

This clonotype was found a few times. The likely explanation is a read error, given a far larger clone one base away. This sequence joins TRBV6-1 and TRBJ2-1, with TRBD2 matching over 7 bases. This CDR3 contains 13 residues. Germline assignment: CDR1 MNHNS and CDR2 SASEGT. Trimming at V came to 7 bases and at J to 10 bases, leaving 10 bases not matched to a gene. The CDR3 loop reads CASTLAGVYEQFF. The CDR3, as DNA: TGTGCCAGCACCCTTGCGGGGGTTTACGAGCAGTTCTTC.